Listed below are T cell receptor beta chains from one sample, sequenced in a study of blood T cells in healthy people across ages. TCRdb analysed the 5' RACE reads with MiXCR anew, one entry per CDR3 protein. Here the sample spans about 760,000 distinct CDR3 sequences, more than 50% being singletons. Sequencing was carried out using blood. Receptors originate from a man aged 35 to 55 in good health. The CDR3 runs from the conserved cysteine through the conserved F or W. D genes are given only for firm matches. Size values are once, few and many counts, or a class for expanded clones, and some rows have none.

>TRBJ2-6|TRBV7-2|.|.
CASSLAPPGRDSGANVLTF
TGTGCCAGCAGCTTAGCGCCGCCAGGCCGGGACTCTGGGGCCAACGTCCTGACTTTC
>TRBJ1-2|TRBV28|TRBD1|.
CASSGQGIYGYTF
TGTGCCAGCAGTGGACAGGGTATCTATGGCTACACCTTC
>TRBJ2-3|TRBV29-1|.|.
CSVDYLRETQPGTQYF
TGCAGCGTTGACTACCTCCGGGAGACCCAACCGGGTACGCAGTATTTT
>TRBJ2-4|TRBV29-1|TRBD1|.
CSVTKQGARDIQYF
TGCAGCGTTACGAAACAGGGGGCGAGGGACATTCAGTACTTC
>TRBJ1-2|TRBV27|TRBD1|.
CASSLGTGGRYGYTF
TGTGCCAGCAGTTTAGGGACAGGGGGTCGATATGGCTACACCTTC
>TRBJ1-2|TRBV20-1|.|.
CSAHQGPLNYGYTF
TGCAGTGCCCATCAGGGGCCCCTTAACTATGGCTACACCTTC
>TRBJ2-7|TRBV20-1|TRBD1|.
CSARGGTGGFYEQYF
TGCAGTGCCCGTGGGGGGACAGGAGGTTTCTACGAGCAGTACTTC
>TRBJ1-5|TRBV27|TRBD1|.
CASSLSLTGQGGQPQHF
TGTGCCAGCAGTTTATCGCTTACGGGACAGGGGGGTCAGCCCCAGCATTTT
>TRBJ2-7|TRBV6-8|.|.
CASSPHGRGSSYEQYF
TGCGCCAGCAGTCCCCATGGGAGGGGGAGCTCCTACGAGCAGTACTTC
>TRBJ2-5|TRBV3-1|.|.
CASSQASRGTQYF
TGTGCCAGCAGCCAAGCTTCGCGCGGGACCCAGTACTTC
>TRBJ2-3|TRBV6-1|.|.
CASRGDRPISTDTQYF
TGTGCCAGCAGAGGTGACAGACCGATTAGCACAGATACGCAGTATTTT
>TRBJ2-7|TRBV10-3|.|.
CAISDPGETGTYEQYF
TGTGCCATCAGTGACCCCGGAGAAACAGGGACCTACGAGCAGTACTTC
>TRBJ2-7|TRBV28|.|.
CASWGELGGISYEQYF
TGTGCCAGCTGGGGGGAATTAGGGGGTATCTCCTACGAGCAGTACTTC
>TRBJ2-5|TRBV2|TRBD2|.
CASWTRKGETQYF
TGTGCCAGCTGGACTAGGAAAGGAGAGACCCAGTACTTC
>TRBJ1-1|TRBV7-2|TRBD1|.
CASSFLLDRINTEAFF
TGTGCCAGCAGCTTTCTCCTGGACAGGATTAACACTGAAGCTTTCTTT
>TRBJ1-2|TRBV12-3/TRBV12-4|.|.
CASSFEGPRGYTF
TGTGCCAGCAGTTTTGAGGGGCCACGGGGCTACACCTTC
>TRBJ2-3|TRBV5-1|.|.
CASSFRLSADMQYF
TGCGCCAGCAGCTTCCGCCTCAGCGCGGATATGCAGTATTTT
>TRBJ1-6|TRBV25-1|.|many
CASSGSSYNSPLHF
TGTGCCAGCAGTGGGAGCTCCTATAATTCACCCCTCCACTTT
>TRBJ2-1|TRBV27|TRBD2|.
CASTLTSGRLNEQFF
TGTGCCAGCACCTTGACTAGCGGGAGGCTCAATGAGCAGTTCTTC
>TRBJ1-6|TRBV9|.|.
CASSVADANSPLHF
TGTGCCAGCAGCGTAGCAGACGCTAATTCACCCCTCCACTTT
>TRBJ2-7|TRBV12-5|TRBD2|.
CAFYIGPYLGQGGGGGYEQYF
TGTGCTTTTTACATCGGCCCGTATTTAGGGCAGGGCGGCGGCGGGGGCTACGAGCAGTACTTC
>TRBJ2-7|TRBV27|.|.
CASSPPGRVGEQYF
TGTGCCAGCAGTCCTCCGGGCCGCGTTGGAGAGCAGTACTTC
>TRBJ2-3|TRBV4-2|TRBD2|few
CASSQPRDYPLPGDTQYF
TGTGCCAGCAGCCAACCCCGGGACTACCCCCTCCCAGGCGATACGCAGTATTTT
>TRBJ2-5|TRBV27|TRBD2|.
CASSPDIPGLAGGQETQYF
TGTGCCAGCAGTCCGGATATTCCGGGACTAGCGGGGGGACAAGAGACCCAGTACTTC
>TRBJ1-5|TRBV28|.|.
CASSLMGIWDQPQHF
TGTGCCAGCAGCCTAATGGGGATTTGGGATCAGCCCCAGCATTTT
>TRBJ2-1|TRBV25-1|TRBD2|many
CASSGSGSYNEQFF
TGTGCCAGCAGTGGAAGCGGGAGCTACAATGAGCAGTTCTTC
>TRBJ2-1|TRBV6-5|.|many
CASSQTRSRIYEQFF
TGTGCCAGCAGTCAAACTAGGTCTCGTATCTATGAGCAGTTCTTC
>TRBJ2-1|TRBV4-3|.|.
CASSPAPGPNNEQFF
TGCGCCAGCAGCCCCGCGCCGGGCCCTAACAATGAGCAGTTCTTC
>TRBJ1-4|TRBV2|.|.
CASSETRPLNEKLFF
TGTGCCAGCAGTGAAACGAGACCCCTTAATGAAAAACTGTTTTTT
>TRBJ1-1|TRBV5-1|.|.
CASSLSRDGVRTVNTEAFF
TGCGCCAGCAGCTTGTCGCGCGACGGAGTTCGGACAGTGAACACTGAAGCTTTCTTT
>TRBJ2-3|TRBV9|.|many
CASSVGVDTQYF
TGTGCCAGCAGCGTAGGGGTAGATACGCAGTATTTT
>TRBJ1-2|TRBV16|.|.
CASSRRTTPNYGYTF
TGTGCCAGCAGTCGTCGAACGACTCCTAACTATGGCTACACCTTC
>TRBJ2-3|TRBV7-9|TRBD2|large
CASDSGIHTDTQYF
TGTGCCAGCGATAGCGGGATTCACACAGATACGCAGTATTTT
>TRBJ2-1|TRBV7-9|TRBD2|.
CASSLTGLAVYNEQFF
TGTGCCAGCAGCTTAACCGGACTAGCGGTTTACAATGAGCAGTTCTTC
>TRBJ2-6|TRBV28|.|few
CASSSPGSGANVLTF
TGTGCCAGCAGTTCGCCCGGGTCGGGGGCCAACGTCCTGACTTTC
>TRBJ2-4|TRBV10-3|.|few
CAISESRDIQYF
TGTGCCATCAGTGAGTCGCGGGACATTCAGTACTTC
>TRBJ1-6|TRBV2|.|few
CASRKFFPQASPLHF
TGTGCCAGCAGGAAGTTCTTTCCGCAGGCTTCACCCCTCCACTTT
>TRBJ2-1|TRBV28|.|.
CASSVQVGDEQFF
TGTGCCAGCAGTGTGCAGGTTGGGGATGAGCAGTTCTTC
>TRBJ2-5|TRBV6-6|.|.
CASSQQANMGYF
TGTGCCAGCAGCCAACAGGCGAATATGGGGTACTTC
>TRBJ2-4|TRBV3-1|TRBD2|.
CASSQFRLADIAKNIQYF
TGTGCCAGCAGCCAATTCCGACTAGCGGACATAGCCAAAAACATTCAGTACTTC
>TRBJ2-4|TRBV12-3/TRBV12-4|.|few
CASSLGRVRVAKNIQYF
TGTGCCAGCAGTTTGGGCAGGGTCCGTGTAGCCAAAAACATTCAGTACTTC
>TRBJ2-7|TRBV5-6|.|.
CASTEGTRETYEQYF
TGTGCCAGCACAGAAGGGACCCGCGAGACCTACGAGCAGTACTTC
>TRBJ2-7|TRBV18|.|few
CASSPRGHLYEQYF
TGTGCCAGCTCACCGAGGGGACACCTCTACGAGCAGTACTTC
>TRBJ2-7|TRBV3-1|TRBD2|.
CASSQALGTSGSSYNEQYF
TGTGCCAGCAGCCAAGCGTTGGGAACTAGCGGGAGCTCCTACAATGAGCAGTACTTC
>TRBJ2-7|TRBV7-2|.|.
CASSSRWTASYEQYF
TGTGCCAGCAGCTCACGGTGGACGGCCTCCTACGAGCAGTACTTC
>TRBJ2-7|TRBV6-5|.|few
CASSYSGSISREQYF
TGTGCCAGCAGTTACTCGGGAAGTATATCGCGCGAGCAGTACTTC
>TRBJ2-5|TRBV7-6|.|.
CASMRLPGETQYF
TGTGCCAGCATGCGCCTTCCGGGCGAGACCCAGTACTTC
>TRBJ1-2|TRBV24-1|TRBD1|.
CATGDRELYGYTF
TGTGCCACCGGGGACAGAGAACTTTATGGCTACACCTTC
>TRBJ2-1|TRBV29-1|.|few
CSVEATGNEQFF
TGCAGCGTTGAAGCCACTGGGAATGAGCAGTTCTTC
>TRBJ1-4|TRBV7-9|TRBD1|.
CAWSQGAREKLFF
TGTGCCTGGTCGCAGGGGGCGCGTGAAAAACTGTTTTTT
>TRBJ2-4|TRBV6-4|.|.
CASSDGNSEYNEQYF
TGTGCCAGCAGTGACGGGAATAGCGAGTACAATGAGCAGTACTTC
>TRBJ2-5|TRBV20-1|TRBD2|.
CSALLAGVRETQYF
TGCAGTGCTCTACTAGCGGGAGTTAGGGAGACCCAGTACTTC